The 2 T cell receptor beta chains presented below share a single source sample, sequenced in a study of T cell changes during pregnancy in multiple sclerosis. Libraries were prepared by immunoSEQ multiplex PCR; TCRdb keeps only in-frame clonotypes and omits some of them. The repertoire holds approximately 96,000 clones, with under 95% as singletons. Here the sequenced sample was peripheral blood, taken after pregnancy. The receptors derive from a female donor in good health, enrolled as a control in a pregnancy study.

The CDR3 sequence is CASSRSNTEAFF. In DNA form, the CDR3 reads TGTGCCAGCAGCCGTTCCAACACTGAAGCTTTCTTT. This rearrangement joins TRBV6-5 to TRBJ1-1; D is unresolved. The V gene's germline CDR1 is MNHEY and CDR2 SVGAGI. The CDR3 has 12 residues. Trimming stripped 6 bases from V and 2 bases from J, with 7 bases between.

This chain uses TRBV18 with TRBJ1-2; no reliable D call. The CDR3 covers 15 residues. Germline loops: CDR1 KGHSH, CDR2 LQKENI. V lost 2 bases and J 3 bases, leaving 13 bases between the germline ends. CDR3 sequence (DNA): TGTGCCAGCTCACCAAGTCCGGCGGTGGACTATGGCTACACCTTC. Its protein product is CASSPSPAVDYGYTF.